These 20 T cell receptor beta chains were sequenced from one sample in a study of CD8+CD57+ T cells in acquired aplastic anemia. The template for TCR beta VDJ and CDR3 sequence profiling was genomic DNA. Using its own MiXCR run on the reads, TCRdb lists one record per CDR3 protein. This table holds roughly 200,000 distinct CDR3 sequences, approximately 57% found once. The sequenced sample was sorted CD4+, CD8+, or CD8+CD57+ T cells (not recorded which) from PBMCs. These receptor sequences come from a human donor in good health.

This clonotype was picked up a small number of times. The rearrangement joins TRBV7-6 to TRBJ2-7, with TRBD2 as a possible D gene (6 bases). V dropped 1 base and J dropped 7 bases, with 8 bases sitting between them. Germline CDR1 SGHVS, CDR2 FNYEAQ. This CDR3 contains 12 residues. The CDR3 here is CASSLGGEEQYF. The CDR3 nucleotides are TGTGCCAGCAGCTTAGGGGGGGAAGAGCAGTACTTC. The full variable domain, completed using reference TRBV7-6 and TRBJ2-7, is GAGVSQSPRYKVTKRGQDVALRCDPISGHVSLYWYRQALGQGPEFLTYFNYEAQQDKSGLPNDRFSAERPEGSISTLTIQRTEQRDSAMYRCASSLGGEEQYFGPGTRLTVT.

The chain employs TRBV29-1 and TRBJ2-2; TRBD1 might be the D (5 bases). Trimming cost V 4 bases and J 8 bases, with 17 bases left between them. This CDR3 has 14 residues. Per germline, CDR1 SQVTM and CDR2 ANQGSEA. CDR3 in amino acids: CSVGAGASLGELFF. As DNA, the CDR3 is TGCAGCGTTGGGGCTGGGGCTAGTTTGGGGGAGCTGTTTTTT.

With regard to this clonotype: A much larger clone lies a single base off, so this may be a read error. The V and J genes are TRBV6-5 and TRBJ2-1, with TRBD2 matching 7 bases. The CDR3 length is 17 residues. Germline CDR1 reads MNHEY; CDR2 reads SVGAGI. As DNA, the CDR3 is TGTGCCAGCAGTGAAGCGGTCCTGACTAGCTCCTACAATGAGCAGTCCTTC. This codes for CASSEAVLTSSYNEQSF.

There are many counts of this clonotype. In nucleotides, the CDR3 is TGCAGTGCTAGGGATGGGACAGGGGGCGCTGGGGCCAACGTCCTGACTTTC. Translating gives CSARDGTGGAGANVLTF. The chain combines TRBV20-1 with TRBJ2-6, with TRBD1 identical over 12 bases. This CDR3 is built from 17 residues. Germline CDR1 reads DFQATT; CDR2 reads SNEGSKA (reference sequence). The ends lost 3 bases at V and 2 bases at J; junction bases unmatched: 5.

This clonotype was counted a single time. V gene TRBV10-3 combines with J gene TRBJ2-7, with D possibly matching TRBD2 (5 bases). V was trimmed by 6 bases and J by 5 bases, leaving 17 bases between them. Germline assignment: CDR1 ENHRY and CDR2 SYGVKD. This CDR3 has 14 residues. The CDR3 loop reads CAIRPSPWWNEQYF. DNA of the CDR3: TGTGCCATCAGACCTAGCCCCTGGTGGAACGAGCAGTACTTC.

The sample holds a few counts of this clonotype. One end of the junction varies from germline; a read error may be responsible. V and J are TRBV2 and TRBJ2-7; TRBD2 is a possible D gene (5 bases). The CDR3 extends over 16 amino acids. CDR1 and CDR2 from the germline V gene are SNHLY and FYNNEI. CDR3 loop: CASSEALPGYTGELYF. DNA for the CDR3: TGTGCCAGCAGTGAAGCGCTTCCCGGCTACACCGGGGAGCTGTACTTC.

Of note for this clonotype: The germline gene is not matched at one end of the junction; a read error may be the cause. The chain links TRBV9 to TRBJ1-3; D is unclear. Per germline, CDR1 SGDLS and CDR2 YYNGEE. CDR3 size: 16 residues. CDR3 protein: CASGVDLGNAGNTIYF. CDR3 nucleotides: TGTGCCAGCGGCGTGGACCTCGGAAATGCTGGAAACACCATATATTTT.

As to this clonotype: At one boundary the junction diverges from the germline segment, which might be a read error. The V call is TRBV20-1, the J call TRBJ2-2; 9 bases agree with TRBD1. The CDR3 extends over 15 amino acids. Germline assignment: CDR1 DFQATT and CDR2 SNEGSKA (reference sequence). CDR3 amino acids: CGAHGQGTNTGELFF. In DNA form, the CDR3 reads TGCGGTGCTCACGGACAGGGGACGAACACCGGGGAGCTGTTTTTT.

The gene calls are TRBV9 and TRBJ2-7, with D perhaps assigned TRBD1 or TRBD2 (5 bases each). The germline V gene encodes CDR1 SGDLS and CDR2 YYNGEE. The V end was cut by 4 bases, the J end by 5 bases, with 16 bases between. This CDR3 is built from 14 residues. The CDR3 coding sequence is TGTGCCAGCAGCCCCCGTGGGACGTCCCACGAGCAGTACTTC. It yields the protein CASSPRGTSHEQYF.

The rearrangement joins TRBV20-1 to TRBJ2-1; 8 bases fit TRBD2. CDR3 size: 14 residues. V shed 6 bases, J shed 7 bases, and the junction held 11 bases outside the gene matches. Germline CDR1 reads DFQATT; CDR2 reads SNEGSKA (reference sequence). CDR3 protein: CSAVIGTRGNEQFF. CDR3 nucleotide sequence: TGCAGTGCCGTCATTGGGACTAGAGGGAATGAGCAGTTCTTC.

The rearrangement uses TRBV20-1 and TRBJ2-3; 8 nucleotides line up with TRBD2. The germline gives CDR1 DFQATT, CDR2 SNEGSKA (reference sequence). V lost 2 bases and J lost 4; bases outside the gene matches: 8. The CDR3 is 15 residues long. This CDR3 is CSARKGTGGSDTQYF. As DNA, the CDR3 is TGCAGTGCTAGAAAGGGGACGGGGGGGTCAGATACGCAGTATTTT.

The rearrangement links TRBV6-1 to TRBJ2-5, with a tentative D call TRBD2 (5 bases). The germline V gene encodes CDR1 MNHNS and CDR2 SASEGT. The CDR3 consists of 15 residues. V was clipped by 3 bases and J by 5 bases, with 16 bases between them. The CDR3 DNA follows: TGTGCCAGCAGTGAGCGCCGCGGGTCACGGGAGACCCAGTACTTC. This sequence encodes CASSERRGSRETQYF.

V is TRBV7-2 and J is TRBJ1-6; tentatively, D is TRBD1 (5 bases). The CDR3 has 15 residues. V was cut by 5 bases and J by 6 bases, with 14 bases left in between. Per the germline V gene, CDR1 is SGHTA and CDR2 is FQGNSA. The CDR3 region is CASSLLTVSNSPLHF. In nucleotides, the CDR3 is TGTGCCAGCAGCCTTCTGACAGTCAGTAATTCACCCCTCCACTTT.

This chain uses TRBV2 with TRBJ1-1; 7 nucleotides match TRBD1. The trim removed 6 bases at V and 2 bases at J, leaving 6 bases unmatched. Per the germline V gene, CDR1 is SNHLY and CDR2 is FYNNEI. This CDR3 region has 14 residues. The CDR3 loop is CASSDRQGNTEAFF. In DNA, the CDR3 is TGTGCCAGCAGCGACCGACAGGGAAACACTGAAGCTTTCTTT.

The rearrangement joins TRBV7-8 to TRBJ2-2; D not resolved. The germline V gene encodes CDR1 SGHVS and CDR2 FQNEAQ. The V gene lost 5 bases and the J gene lost 8 bases, with 12 bases spanning the gap. The CDR3 loop spans 13 amino acids. The CDR3 loop is CASSEEGTGELFF. The DNA of the CDR3 is TGTGCCAGCAGCGAGGAAGGCACAGGGGAGCTGTTTTTT. The complete variable domain, with remaining parts taken from reference TRBV7-8 and TRBJ2-2, reads GAGVSQSPRYKVAKRGQDVALRCDPISGHVSLFWYQQALGQGPEFLTYFQNEAQLDKSGLPSDRFFAERPEGSVSTLKIQRTQQEDSAVYLCASSEEGTGELFFGEGSRLTVL.

This clonotype was seen only a few times. The chain carries TRBV7-2 and TRBJ2-7; D is unclear. Germline V gene lookup returns CDR1 SGHTA and CDR2 FQGNSA. The V end lost 3 bases, the J end lost 4 bases, and 7 bases lay between the germline ends. The CDR3 covers 12 residues. The CDR3 sequence is CASSFDPYEQYF. In nucleotides, the CDR3 is TGTGCCAGCAGCTTCGACCCATACGAGCAGTACTTC.

This clonotype was seen ten or more times. The chain carries TRBV6-2 or TRBV6-3 and TRBJ2-7, with 14 bases that match TRBD2. The CDR3 length is 17 residues. With 0 bases clipped from V and 5 bases from J, the junction kept 6 bases outside the gene matches. Germline CDR1 is MNHEY and CDR2 is SVGEGT. Here the CDR3 reads CASSYSTSGGDGDEQYF. The CDR3 coding sequence is TGTGCCAGCAGTTACTCGACTAGCGGGGGGGATGGCGACGAGCAGTACTTC.

This rearrangement joins TRBV11-2 to TRBJ2-5; D gene ambiguous. Trimming shortened V by 4 bases and J by 0 bases, and 9 bases separated the two germline ends. Germline values: CDR1 SGHAT, CDR2 FQNNGV. CDR3 size: 14 residues. The CDR3 sequence: CASSSPDYQETQYF. CDR3 DNA sequence: TGTGCCAGCAGCTCACCCGACTACCAAGAGACCCAGTACTTC.

The chain recombines TRBV7-8 with TRBJ1-2; 7 bases are a match to TRBD1. CDR1 SGHVS and CDR2 FQNEAQ come from the germline V gene. V was pared by 5 bases and J by 2 bases, with 8 bases of the junction left unmatched. CDR3 length: 15 amino acids. CDR3 in amino acids: CASSPQGDSNYGYTF. DNA of the CDR3: TGTGCCAGCAGCCCACAAGGGGACAGCAACTATGGCTACACCTTC. The full variable domain, with the rest looked up from reference TRBV7-8 and TRBJ1-2, is GAGVSQSPRYKVAKRGQDVALRCDPISGHVSLFWYQQALGQGPEFLTYFQNEAQLDKSGLPSDRFFAERPEGSVSTLKIQRTQQEDSAVYLCASSPQGDSNYGYTFGSGTRLTVV.

This clonotype showed up just a few times. The chain uses TRBV5-8 and TRBJ1-1; D uncertain. V lost 0 bases, J lost 1 base, and 7 bases lay in between. This CDR3 has 14 residues. The germline V gene has CDR1 SGHTS and CDR2 YDEGEE. CDR3 DNA sequence: TGTGCCAGCAGCTTGGTTTCGGGGAACACTGAAGCTTTCTTT. This sequence encodes CASSLVSGNTEAFF. The variable domain in full, with the rest retrieved from reference TRBV5-8 and TRBJ1-1, is EAGVTQSPTHLIKTRGQQATLRCSPISGHTSVYWYQQALGLGLQFLLWYDEGEERNRGNFPPRFSGRQFPNYSSELNVNALELEDSALYLCASSLVSGNTEAFFGQGTRLTVV.